What follows are 10 T cell receptor beta chains derived from one specimen sequenced in a study of T cells in tumors after PD-1 blockade. The data were produced by immunoSEQ multiplex PCR, yet TCRdb's version contains in-frame clones alone and is incomplete. The table has roughly 48,000 clones, 65% to 85% seen once. The sample in question was PBMCs, obtained before anti-PD-1 treatment. These receptors were taken from a human donor with basal cell carcinoma.

The V and J genes are TRBV6-5 and TRBJ1-4, with D uncertain. CDR1 and CDR2 (germline): MNHEY, SVGAGI. V lost 11 bases and J lost 7, with 17 bases in between. This CDR3 contains 13 residues. The CDR3 region has the DNA TGTGCCGCAGGCCCTTTGGGTGGTGAAAAACTGTTTTTT. Protein sequence: CAAGPLGGEKLFF.

The genes are TRBV7-6 and TRBJ2-5, with D possibly TRBD1 on 5 matching bases. Trimming shortened V by 2 bases and J by 5 bases, and 9 bases separated the two germline ends. Germline V gives CDR1 SGHVS, CDR2 FNYEAQ. The CDR3 contains 13 residues. CDR3 amino acids: CASSLRGEETQYF. The CDR3 nucleotides are TGTGCCAGCAGCTTAAGGGGCGAGGAGACCCAGTACTTC.

The chain is built from TRBV7-6 and TRBJ1-1; D possibly corresponds to TRBD1 (5 bases). Germline CDR1 SGHVS, CDR2 FNYEAQ. V gave up 6 bases and J gave up 5 bases, with 13 bases separating them. The CDR3 loop spans 13 amino acids. The CDR3 region is CASRGQGQTEAFF. The CDR3 region has the DNA TGTGCCAGCAGAGGTCAGGGTCAAACTGAAGCTTTCTTT.

The CDR3 here is CASSSGSAGNTEAFF. In DNA, the CDR3 is TGTGCCAGCAGCTCAGGGTCCGCAGGGAACACTGAAGCTTTCTTT. V gene TRBV7-9 combines with J gene TRBJ1-1, with D possibly TRBD1 on 5 matching bases. V was pared by 4 bases and J by 1 base, with 13 bases between. CDR3 length: 15 amino acids. The germline CDR1 and CDR2 sequences are SEHNR and FQNEAQ (reference sequence).

The gene calls are TRBV7-9 and TRBJ1-1; D remains unclear. The germline V gene has CDR1 SEHNR and CDR2 FQNEAQ (reference sequence). V was cut by 5 bases and J by 3 bases, with 19 bases left in between. The CDR3 runs 16 residues. CDR3 in DNA: TGTGCCAGCAGCCGCTCGGGCTCGGATGGGGACACTGAAGCTTTCTTT. Its translation is CASSRSGSDGDTEAFF.

This clone was seen more than once but under ten times. The chain combines TRBV7-8 with TRBJ1-6, with 10 positions matching TRBD1. In germline, CDR1 is SGHVS, CDR2 FQNEAQ. The CDR3 loop spans 15 amino acids. Trimming removed 5 bases from V and 6 bases from J; junction bases left unmatched: 4. Written as DNA, the CDR3 is TGTGCCAGCAGCCCAAGGACAGGGGGTAATTCACCCCTCCACTTT. Translated, it gives CASSPRTGGNSPLHF.

The CDR3 nucleotides read TGTGCCAGCAGCTTCCGTGGGGGGCCTTACGAGCAGTACTTC. It codes for CASSFRGGPYEQYF. This chain links TRBV7-2 with TRBJ2-7; the D call may be TRBD1 or TRBD2 (6 bases each). CDR1 is SGHTA, CDR2 FQGNSA, per germline. CDR3 length: 14 amino acids. Trimming removed 3 bases at V and 4 bases at J, with 13 bases between.

This chain links TRBV2 with TRBJ2-6; no clear D gene. This CDR3 spans 17 amino acids. Germline V gene lookup returns CDR1 SNHLY and CDR2 FYNNEI. V was cut by 7 bases and J by 1 base, with 17 bases left in between. CDR3 DNA: TGTGCCAGCACCATACAGTCCTCCTTATCTGGGGCCAACGTCCTGACTTTC. This codes for CASTIQSSLSGANVLTF.

This clone was counted a few times. V and J are TRBV5-1 and TRBJ1-2; weak D call: TRBD1 (5 bases). This CDR3 comprises 12 residues. CDR1 SGHRS and CDR2 YFSETQ come from the germline V gene. V was clipped by 1 base and J by 8 bases, with 9 bases between them. For the CDR3, the DNA is TGCGCCAGCAGCTTGCGAGGGGCGGGCTACACCTTC. Amino acids: CASSLRGAGYTF.

The rearrangement uses TRBV28 and TRBJ1-5, with a tentative D call TRBD1 (6 bases). The V gene lost 10 bases and the J gene lost 5 bases, with 24 bases spanning the gap. The V gene's germline CDR1 is MDHEN and CDR2 SYDVKM. The CDR3 runs to 16 residues. For the CDR3, the DNA is TGTGCCACCGAATGGGGGGGCCATTCTCTTTATCAGCCCCAGCATTTT. Translating it yields CATEWGGHSLYQPQHF.